This T cell receptor (beta chain) stems from a study of CD8 T cells in Susac syndrome. Trimming at V came to 4 bases and at J to 4 bases, leaving 6 bases not matched to a gene. This CDR3 is built from 15 residues. Germline lookup yields CDR1 LNHDA and CDR2 SQIVND (reference sequence). CD8+ and CD4+ T cells taken from blood had their TCR beta sequenced. Reverse transcription of about 0.45 to 1 ug RNA was performed with random hexamers. Coverage of TCR beta CDR3 amplification by immunoSEQ multiplex PCR extended to 54 Vbeta and 13 Jbeta. TCRdb reprocessed the immunoSEQ multiplex PCR reads with MiXCR, giving one entry per CDR3 protein. The sample has about 200,000 distinct CDR3 sequences; 90% to 95% are singletons.

Sequenced material: CD4+ T cells from PBMCs. The TCR originated in a human donor with Susac syndrome. V and J are TRBV19 and TRBJ2-7; 11 bases align to TRBD2. The CDR3 here is CASSKTSGNVYEQYF. CDR3 DNA: TGTGCCAGTAGTAAGACTAGCGGGAATGTATACGAGCAGTACTTC.